This T cell receptor (beta chain) was sequenced during a study of T cell responses to AZD1222 COVID-19 vaccine (dated by TCRdb to 2020 to 2023). The study in broad terms: AZD1222 recipients given second doses at about 4 weeks or at about 12 weeks were pooled, since spike-specific TCR depth and breadth were not found to differ between the two schedules. A total of about 230 trial participants underwent TCR sequencing, of whom about 200 received two doses of AZD1222 and some 25 received two doses of the MenACWY control vaccine. Trial participants were enrolled by age into 18-55, 56-69 and 70-plus year subgroups, with about 150, 28 and 57 TCR-sequenced participants respectively. Beyond this particular receptor, the publication reports: The vaccine-associated CD4 TCRs covered the entire spike protein, and the dominant responses fell in regions 160-218 and 743-854. Nearly half of unique spike-specific TCRs reportedly recognized epitopes outside regions mutated in the B.1.351 and B.1.1.7 variants. A significant rise in spike-specific TCR breadth and depth was observed after two AZD1222 doses relative to day 0 and relative to MenACWY recipients. Participants were mostly white British and included more females than males, and it was suggested by the authors that clonal diversity may have been underestimated. The 56-69-year group was small, and its depth increase did not reach significance, likely because of low power. Only five to seven AZD1222 recipients were SARS-CoV-2 seropositive at baseline, limiting conclusions about previously exposed vaccinees. Because no day 14 peak-response samples were available, repertoires were characterized only after the peak T cell response.

The CDR3 goes from the cysteine to the phenylalanine over 15 residues. Only the CDR3 DNA is retained, 45 bases long and in frame from the first base. V drops 6 bases and J drops 0 bases, leaving 14 bases in between. CDR1 and CDR2 are read off the germline V gene as MNHEY and SVGAGI. Of note for this clone: Its antigen is still unknown. No quality values exist for individual bases; no much larger clone is one base distant.

In light of the paper, this sample's time point label describes: baseline before first vaccination. The vaccinee samples were drawn from two UK trials, COV001 and COV002, one of which was a single-blind randomized controlled phase 2/3 trial testing AZD1222 (ChAdOx1 nCoV-19) in healthy adults. For TCRbeta chain sequencing, PBMC samples were collected from trial participants at day 0 and at day 28 after the second dose. The CDR3 regions of human TCRbeta chains were analyzed by immunosequencing. Under the source paper's analysis protocol: Repertoire TCRs were checked for matches against a reference library of SARS-CoV-2-specific TCRs that had been generated using the MIRA antigen-specificity platform. Breadth was defined as the fraction of unique TCRs that were SARS-CoV-2-associated. Depth was defined as the fraction of total T cells that were SARS-CoV-2-associated. Using the MIRA data, every spike-specific TCR was mapped to the spike region that the TCR reacted to and assigned to either a CD4 or a CD8 class. Log10-transformed breadth and depth values were compared by one-way ANOVA with Sidak's multiple comparisons tests. Imported from immuneACCESS, the table was reduced by TCRdb to in-frame sequences with V and J called. These copies leave out some clones; in studies compared against another copy, an unresolved V gene accounts for under half, and the cause of the remainder is not known. V, J and clone size derive from that table, while D and trimming were established from the DNA sequence. Here the sample has 110,000 to 150,000 clones; roughly 89% occur a single time. Over 1.5% of the sample belongs to the ten largest clones.

This sequence uses TRBV6-5 and TRBJ1-1; no D gene call is confident. This sequence was found in an adult in good health. The material sequenced was peripheral blood, taken on day 0 of AZD1222 vaccination. The base sequence is TGTGCCAGCAGCGATCGACGCCGGATGAACACTGAAGCTTTCTTT. It codes for CASSDRRRMNTEAFF.